The present T cell receptor beta chain was sequenced within a study of shared clonotypes between healthy human individuals. Investigators spread the genomic DNA of each subset evenly over several immunoSEQ plates. Clones were read by immunoSEQ multiplex PCR, and TCRdb kept only the in-frame ones, dropping some. This table has 2 million to 2.5 million clones, roughly 95% appearing once. With respect to this clone: What it recognizes is unknown.

The germline gives CDR1 KGHSH, CDR2 LQKENI. V dropped 2 bases and J dropped 2; count of bases not matched to a gene: 7. The CDR3 is 16 amino acids. Whole-study results and caveats: Relative to clonotypes present in all four donors, those not shared had lower generation probabilities.

The chain employs TRBV18 and TRBJ2-5; 8 positions match TRBD2. The origin of this receptor is a man aged 18 to 29 in good health. Sequences were obtained from naive CD4+ T cells sorted from blood. As to subset: CD45RA+ positively selected. The CDR3 protein is CASSPGETSDQETQYF. CDR3 sequence (DNA): TGTGCCAGCTCACCAGGTGAGACTAGCGATCAAGAGACCCAGTACTTC.